The T cell receptor beta chain described here comes from a study of OX40 agonist ivuxolimab in advanced cancers. In the case of this clone: No antigen is known for it.

Overall study results and limits: Normalized T-cell clonal expansion was also low in a subset of nonresponders.

V shed 2 bases and J 3 bases; nucleotides not matched to a gene: 7. Germline V gene sequence: CDR1 MGHRA, CDR2 YSYEKL. This CDR3 has 16 amino acids. Clones were sequenced by immunoSEQ multiplex PCR, and TCRdb holds only the in-frame ones, with some missing. The data contain 50,000 to 60,000 clones, more than 75% of them singletons. This chain connects TRBV4-1 to TRBJ2-5, with 9 bases matching TRBD1. The receptor's source is an adult with an advanced solid tumor such as melanoma, head and neck, liver or kidney cancer. Sequenced material: CD4+ or CD8+ T cells sorted from blood, taken in a trial of the OX40 agonist ivuxolimab. Written as DNA, the CDR3 is TGCGCCAGCAGCCAATACTCCGGGACAGGGAAAGAGACCCAGTACTTC. Protein sequence: CASSQYSGTGKETQYF.